The rows below give T cell receptor beta chains drawn from one sample of a study of metastatic and nonmetastatic thyroid tumors. MiXCR re-clonotyped the PCR reads for TCRdb. Counted here are tens of thousands of clones, around an eighth occurring once; the ten biggest clones make up roughly 9.1%. The material sequenced was tumor tissue. The receptors were sampled from a female donor with papillary thyroid cancer or a benign thyroid nodule (not recorded which). Some clones in this sample may be carry-over from other donors' samples. CDR3s include the opening cysteine and the closing phenylalanine or tryptophan.

>TRBJ1-1|TRBV13
CASLGWDRYTEAFF
>TRBJ1-1|TRBV15
CATSLDRGNTEAFF
>TRBJ1-1|TRBV9
CASTRDRVNTEAFF
>TRBJ2-7|TRBV6-1
CASRAGTSFDEQYF
>TRBJ1-6|TRBV3-1
CASSPGPHNSPLHF
>TRBJ1-1|TRBV6-1
CASRGPGRSNTEAFF
>TRBJ1-6|TRBV30
CAWSGGGAYNSPLHF
>TRBJ2-2|TRBV28
CASRLSPGELFF
>TRBJ2-7|TRBV9
CASSVQGSAGELYF
>TRBJ2-3|TRBV9
CASSVGTSGRAVDTQYF
>TRBJ2-7|TRBV6-1
CASSGAGGDYEQYF
>TRBJ2-7|TRBV12-3/TRBV12-4
CATASMRDYEQYF
>TRBJ2-2|TRBV18
CASSPPLFFGTSGREIGELFF
>TRBJ1-5|TRBV25-1
CASSLQGSQPQHF
>TRBJ2-3|TRBV20-1
CSATPGGGIGTDTQYF
>TRBJ2-5|TRBV7-2
CASSPTSGRGRETQYF
>TRBJ2-7|TRBV20-1
CSAGGRGVYEQYF
>TRBJ2-7|TRBV5-1
CASSLSSVDSYEQYF
>TRBJ2-1|TRBV6-5
CASSYSLGADQNEQFF
>TRBJ1-2|TRBV28
CASSLVPYRPYGYTF
>TRBJ2-2|TRBV7-2
CASSFSGSVGGTGELFF
>TRBJ1-6|TRBV5-1
CASSPRQGGYNSPLHF
>TRBJ2-1|TRBV7-3
CASRLDNGNEQFF
>TRBJ1-2|TRBV29-1
CSVDGGNYGYTF
>TRBJ2-4|TRBV5-6
CASSLGDRGYDIQYF
>TRBJ1-1|TRBV12-3/TRBV12-4
CASSTGTGGPGRAEAFF
>TRBJ2-7|TRBV20-1
CSGTDGARIYEQYF
>TRBJ2-7|TRBV29-1
CSALLAGGLKEQYF
>TRBJ1-5|TRBV19
CASSWGRGNQPQHF